This TCR beta chain was obtained from a study of cytomegalovirus exposure and HLA in healthy donors. Study-level findings and limits: Presence/absence analysis assumed near-uniform sequencing depth across donors. CMV antigen specificity was confirmed in vitro for three CMV-associated chains. A later analysis associated about 18,000 TCR beta sequences with HLA alleles at a 0.05 false discovery rate.

PCR was performed using 60 Vbeta and 13 Jbeta primers. This table comes from immunoSEQ multiplex PCR, and its TCRdb copy is limited to in-frame clones, with some not included. The sample holds some 78,000 clones; 75% to 85% are singletons and the top ten take around 32%. This clone was observed a handful of times. The antigen remains unidentified. Germline assignment: CDR1 SGHRS and CDR2 YFSETQ. This CDR3 has 11 residues. The V segment lost 6 bases and the J segment 10 bases; nucleotides outside the gene matches: 2. Sample: PBMCs. The sequence came from a man aged 45-60 years in good health and CMV-seropositive. The V call is TRBV5-1, the J call TRBJ2-2; 8 nucleotides align to TRBD1. CDR3 in DNA: TGCGCCAGCACGGACAGGGAGGAGCTGTTTTTT. Translated: CASTDREELFF.